The rows below give T cell receptor beta chains drawn from one sample of a study of T-cell reconstitution after alpha-beta-depleted transplantation in children. Each CDR3 protein gets one entry after TCRdb re-called the PCR reads with MiXCR. The table lists approximately 230,000 distinct CDR3 sequences, 20% to 30% of them singletons. The sample was PBMCs, mostly from graft donor cells, taken 360 days after TCRalphabeta/CD19-depleted stem cell transplant. These receptors came from a female patient between 2 and 10 years old who had a stem cell transplant for congenital amegakaryocytic thrombocytopenia, so the T cells may come from the graft donor. CDR3s include the opening cysteine and the closing phenylalanine or tryptophan. Each record gives: CDR3 protein, CDR3 DNA, clone size, D gene, J gene, V gene. A D gene is named only where the DNA matches it firmly. The size field is filled for only some rows; it gives once, few, many or a size class.

CDR3aa: CASSEVAGGPFGSDTQYF
CDR3nt: TGTGCCAGCAGTGAGGTAGCGGGAGGGCCCTTCGGGTCAGATACGCAGTATTTT
abundance: few
d_gene: TRBD2
j_gene: TRBJ2-3
v_gene: TRBV2

CDR3aa: CASDFVSTDTQYF
CDR3nt: TGTGCCAGCGACTTCGTCTCCACAGATACGCAGTATTTT
abundance: NA
d_gene: NA
j_gene: TRBJ2-3
v_gene: TRBV2

CDR3aa: CASGGRGLDEQFF
CDR3nt: TGTGCCAGCGGAGGGAGGGGGTTGGATGAGCAGTTCTTC
abundance: few
d_gene: NA
j_gene: TRBJ2-1
v_gene: TRBV2

CDR3aa: CASSPSPGSLDNEQFF
CDR3nt: TGTGCCAGCAGCCCATCCCCCGGGAGTCTTGACAATGAGCAGTTCTTC
abundance: few
d_gene: NA
j_gene: TRBJ2-1
v_gene: TRBV7-9

CDR3aa: CASKGGWEPDQPQHF
CDR3nt: TGCGCCAGCAAAGGGGGGTGGGAACCTGATCAGCCCCAGCATTTT
abundance: few
d_gene: NA
j_gene: TRBJ1-5
v_gene: TRBV10-2

CDR3aa: CASSQEERVGELFF
CDR3nt: TGCGCCAGCAGCCAAGAGGAGAGGGTCGGGGAGCTGTTTTTT
abundance: few
d_gene: NA
j_gene: TRBJ2-2
v_gene: TRBV4-1

CDR3aa: CSARGDRGAFF
CDR3nt: TGCAGTGCTAGGGGGGACAGGGGGGCTTTCTTT
abundance: few
d_gene: TRBD1
j_gene: TRBJ1-1
v_gene: TRBV20-1

CDR3aa: CASQRGSYNEQFF
CDR3nt: TGCGCCAGTCAGAGGGGGTCCTACAATGAGCAGTTCTTC
abundance: few
d_gene: NA
j_gene: TRBJ2-1
v_gene: TRBV5-1

CDR3aa: CSAIETANTIYF
CDR3nt: TGCAGTGCTATCGAGACAGCAAACACCATATATTTT
abundance: NA
d_gene: NA
j_gene: TRBJ1-3
v_gene: TRBV20-1

CDR3aa: CASSLSQGLLDYTF
CDR3nt: TGCGCCAGCAGCCTCTCTCAGGGGCTCCTGGACTACACCTTC
abundance: NA
d_gene: NA
j_gene: TRBJ1-2
v_gene: TRBV4-1

CDR3aa: CASRRGTRFYEQFF
CDR3nt: TGTGCCAGCAGACGGGGGACTAGATTCTATGAGCAGTTCTTC
abundance: NA
d_gene: TRBD2
j_gene: TRBJ2-1
v_gene: TRBV12-3/TRBV12-4

CDR3aa: CASFEGWETQYF
CDR3nt: TGCGCCAGCTTTGAGGGCTGGGAGACCCAGTACTTC
abundance: NA
d_gene: NA
j_gene: TRBJ2-5
v_gene: TRBV5-1

CDR3aa: CASSTPDRILRGLFF
CDR3nt: TGTGCCAGCAGTACCCCAGACAGGATCCTCAGGGGACTGTTTTTT
abundance: few
d_gene: NA
j_gene: TRBJ1-4
v_gene: TRBV28

CDR3aa: CSATPITSGGTNEQFF
CDR3nt: TGCAGTGCCACACCTATAACTAGCGGGGGGACCAATGAGCAGTTCTTC
abundance: few
d_gene: TRBD2
j_gene: TRBJ2-1
v_gene: TRBV20-1

CDR3aa: CSVEGNTDTQYF
CDR3nt: TGCAGCGTTGAGGGCAACACAGATACGCAGTATTTT
abundance: few
d_gene: NA
j_gene: TRBJ2-3
v_gene: TRBV29-1

CDR3aa: CASSQVQGAREQYF
CDR3nt: TGTGCCAGCAGCCAAGTCCAGGGGGCGAGGGAGCAGTACTTC
abundance: NA
d_gene: TRBD1
j_gene: TRBJ2-7
v_gene: TRBV14

CDR3aa: CASSHEREGWPEAFF
CDR3nt: TGTGCCAGCAGCCACGAGAGGGAGGGTTGGCCTGAAGCTTTCTTT
abundance: many
d_gene: NA
j_gene: TRBJ1-1
v_gene: TRBV4-2

CDR3aa: CASSLVSSGRALLDTDTQYF
CDR3nt: TGTGCCAGCAGCTTAGTTAGTAGCGGGAGGGCCCTTCTCGACACAGATACGCAGTATTTT
abundance: NA
d_gene: TRBD2
j_gene: TRBJ2-3
v_gene: TRBV11-2

CDR3aa: CASSPGGYEQYF
CDR3nt: TGTGCCAGCAGTCCGGGTGGCTACGAGCAGTACTTC
abundance: many
d_gene: NA
j_gene: TRBJ2-7
v_gene: TRBV12-3/TRBV12-4

CDR3aa: CASSLRNIAGDEAFF
CDR3nt: TGTGCCAGCAGTTTAAGGAATATTGCAGGGGATGAAGCTTTCTTT
abundance: NA
d_gene: NA
j_gene: TRBJ1-1
v_gene: TRBV12-3/TRBV12-4

CDR3aa: CASSLVRLPDGTQYF
CDR3nt: TGCGCCAGCAGCTTGGTCAGGTTACCTGACGGTACGCAGTATTTT
abundance: few
d_gene: NA
j_gene: TRBJ2-3
v_gene: TRBV5-1

CDR3aa: CAWATRNTEAFF
CDR3nt: TGTGCCTGGGCAACAAGGAACACTGAAGCTTTCTTT
abundance: NA
d_gene: NA
j_gene: TRBJ1-1
v_gene: TRBV30

CDR3aa: CASSLDVGKQYNEQFF
CDR3nt: TGTGCCAGCAGCTTAGACGTAGGGAAACAATACAATGAGCAGTTCTTC
abundance: once
d_gene: NA
j_gene: TRBJ2-1
v_gene: TRBV7-2

CDR3aa: CSARAGGKLFF
CDR3nt: TGCAGTGCTAGAGCAGGGGGCAAACTGTTTTTT
abundance: few
d_gene: TRBD1
j_gene: TRBJ1-4
v_gene: TRBV20-1

CDR3aa: CASSAKTKNTGELFF
CDR3nt: TGTGCCAGCAGCGCTAAGACGAAGAACACCGGGGAGCTGTTTTTT
abundance: few
d_gene: NA
j_gene: TRBJ2-2
v_gene: TRBV5-6

CDR3aa: CASRPTLGNYGYTF
CDR3nt: TGTGCCAGCAGGCCGACCCTGGGGAACTATGGCTACACCTTC
abundance: NA
d_gene: NA
j_gene: TRBJ1-2
v_gene: TRBV11-2

CDR3aa: CASSESTDLTGGNEQFF
CDR3nt: TGCGCCAGCAGTGAGTCTACTGACCTAACAGGGGGCAATGAGCAGTTCTTC
abundance: many
d_gene: TRBD1
j_gene: TRBJ2-1
v_gene: TRBV10-2

CDR3aa: CASSLTSGGQETQYF
CDR3nt: TGCGCCAGCAGCTTGACTAGCGGGGGACAAGAGACCCAGTACTTC
abundance: NA
d_gene: TRBD2
j_gene: TRBJ2-5
v_gene: TRBV5-1

CDR3aa: CASTTSTLPSGNTIYF
CDR3nt: TGTGCCAGCACCACTTCAACGCTCCCCTCTGGAAACACCATATATTTT
abundance: NA
d_gene: NA
j_gene: TRBJ1-3
v_gene: TRBV12-3/TRBV12-4

CDR3aa: CSAKLAGATGELFF
CDR3nt: TGCAGTGCCAAACTAGCGGGGGCCACCGGGGAGCTGTTTTTT
abundance: once
d_gene: TRBD2
j_gene: TRBJ2-2
v_gene: TRBV20-1

CDR3aa: CASRRDRLRYNSPLHF
CDR3nt: TGTGCCAGCAGGCGGGACCGCCTACGCTATAATTCACCCCTCCACTTT
abundance: few
d_gene: NA
j_gene: TRBJ1-6
v_gene: TRBV12-3/TRBV12-4

CDR3aa: CASSSRDKVRHTEAFF
CDR3nt: TGTGCCAGCAGTTCCCGGGACAAGGTCCGGCACACTGAAGCTTTCTTT
abundance: few
d_gene: NA
j_gene: TRBJ1-1
v_gene: TRBV27

CDR3aa: CSARDRPATNEKLFF
CDR3nt: TGCAGTGCTAGAGATCGTCCAGCAACTAATGAAAAACTGTTTTTT
abundance: many
d_gene: NA
j_gene: TRBJ1-4
v_gene: TRBV20-1

CDR3aa: CASSATGWAEAFF
CDR3nt: TGTGCCAGCAGTGCGACAGGGTGGGCTGAAGCTTTCTTT
abundance: NA
d_gene: TRBD1
j_gene: TRBJ1-1
v_gene: TRBV27

CDR3aa: CASSYSVRSVTLNTEAFF
CDR3nt: TGTGCCAGCAGTTACTCGGTACGATCGGTCACCCTGAACACTGAAGCTTTCTTT
abundance: NA
d_gene: NA
j_gene: TRBJ1-1
v_gene: TRBV6-8

CDR3aa: CSASGLASGRTDTQYF
CDR3nt: TGCAGTGCTAGCGGGCTAGCTAGTGGGCGCACAGATACGCAGTATTTT
abundance: few
d_gene: NA
j_gene: TRBJ2-3
v_gene: TRBV20-1

CDR3aa: CATSDRSVTRSLYNEQFF
CDR3nt: TGTGCCACCAGTGACCGGTCGGTTACAAGGTCCCTATACAATGAGCAGTTCTTC
abundance: many
d_gene: NA
j_gene: TRBJ2-1
v_gene: TRBV24-1

CDR3aa: CASSLALDVGEQFF
CDR3nt: TGCGCCAGCAGCTTGGCCCTAGACGTTGGTGAGCAGTTCTTC
abundance: many
d_gene: NA
j_gene: TRBJ2-1
v_gene: TRBV5-1